This T cell receptor (beta chain) was captured in a study of T-cell memory formation after mild COVID-19. Study as a whole: TCR clusters largely stayed donor specific.

This clonotype was seen a few times. Antigen specificity is unknown. Losses at the gene ends were 5 bases for V and 6 bases for J; bases not matched to a gene: 5. The CDR3 covers 13 residues. Germline values: CDR1 SGHTA, CDR2 FQGNSA. Each CDR3 protein gets one entry after TCRdb re-called the 5' RACE reads with MiXCR. This table holds hundreds of thousands of distinct CDR3 sequences, around 13% found once. Study results and caveats: Some SARS-CoV-2-responding clones were already detected in memory before infection.

This chain uses TRBV7-2 with TRBJ1-2, with 8 bases fitting TRBD1. Specimen: PBMCs or a T cell subset sorted from them (not recorded which). The sequence was collected from a man younger than 35 who had mild COVID-19 (a few samples of this study predate the infection). Cell type and time point are not known. In DNA form, the CDR3 reads TGTGCCAGCAGCCCTCCACAGGGGGATGGCTACACCTTC. Translating gives CASSPPQGDGYTF.